This T cell receptor (beta chain) was recorded in a study of regulatory T cells in long-lasting Graves disease. The time point denotes: newly diagnosed GD, antithyroid drugs for less than 3 months. The TCR library was made from RNA that had been extracted from PBMCs in TRIzol. This clonotype has a handful of counts. V gave up 6 bases and J gave up 8 bases; unmatched junction bases: 9. The CDR3 covers 13 residues. The germline gives CDR1 SQVTM, CDR2 ANQGSEA. With iRepertoire HTBI primers and Arm-PCR of CDR3 regions, TCR beta libraries were built. MiXCR was run by TCRdb on the multiplex PCR reads, yielding one entry per CDR3 protein. The sample contains about 530,000 distinct CDR3 sequences, roughly 16% of which appear only once. These data were also filed under a second study, of T cells in Graves' hyperthyroidism and ophthalmopathy.

Here the sequenced sample was peripheral blood mononuclear cells (PBMCs), taken at new diagnosis, from a patient treated with antithyroid drugs. The receptor was isolated from a woman aged 35-65 years with Graves disease. This chain links TRBV29-1 with TRBJ1-4; 7 bases match TRBD1. As DNA, the CDR3 is TGCAGCGTCAGGGGGACAGCAAGGGAAAAACTGTTTTTT. Residues: CSVRGTAREKLFF. Together with reference TRBV29-1 and TRBJ1-4, the CDR3 gives the full variable domain: SAVISQKPSRDICQRGTSLTIQCQVDSQVTMMFWYRQQPGQSLTLIATANQGSEATYESGFVIDKFPISRPNLTFSTLTVSNMSPEDSSIYLCSVRGTAREKLFFGSGTQLSVL.